The rows below give T cell receptor beta chains drawn from one sample of a study of post-analysis software for immune sequencing data. TCRdb reprocessed the PCR reads via MiXCR and lists one record per CDR3 protein. The data hold hundreds of thousands of distinct CDR3 sequences, with roughly 27% observed a single time. The specimen sequenced was blood. The receptors shown here come from a girl under 18 with multiple sclerosis. Each CDR3 is given with its conserved first and last residue. The order of the fields is clone size, CDR3 length, D gene, J gene, V gene, CDR3 protein, CDR3 DNA. The D gene is left open where the match is weak. The size entry is marked missing in some rows and otherwise reads once, few, many or a size class.

abundance: -; len: 13; d_gene: TRBD1; j_gene: TRBJ2-7; v_gene: TRBV6-5; CDR3aa: CASSTGQLYEQYF; CDR3nt: TGTGCCAGCAGTACGGGACAGCTCTACGAGCAGTACTTC
abundance: few; len: 18; d_gene: TRBD2; j_gene: TRBJ2-1; v_gene: TRBV7-9; CDR3aa: CASSPKWGLAGSYNEQFF; CDR3nt: TGTGCCAGCAGCCCCAAATGGGGTCTAGCGGGCTCCTACAATGAGCAGTTCTTC
abundance: many; len: 15; d_gene: -; j_gene: TRBJ2-2; v_gene: TRBV7-6; CDR3aa: CASSLALSGTGELFF; CDR3nt: TGTGCCAGCAGCTTAGCGCTGTCGGGGACCGGGGAGCTGTTTTTT
abundance: -; len: 14; d_gene: TRBD2; j_gene: TRBJ2-7; v_gene: TRBV11-2; CDR3aa: CASSRLAGAPEQYF; CDR3nt: TGTGCCAGCAGTCGACTAGCGGGTGCGCCCGAGCAGTACTTC
abundance: -; len: 16; d_gene: -; j_gene: TRBJ1-2; v_gene: TRBV27; CDR3aa: CASTTWSGTNNYGYTF; CDR3nt: TGTGCCAGCACCACGTGGTCGGGGACTAATAACTATGGCTACACCTTC
abundance: few; len: 15; d_gene: -; j_gene: TRBJ2-1; v_gene: TRBV29-1; CDR3aa: CSVEGSEESYNEQFF; CDR3nt: TGCAGCGTTGAGGGTTCGGAGGAATCCTACAATGAGCAGTTCTTC
abundance: few; len: 14; d_gene: -; j_gene: TRBJ1-1; v_gene: TRBV27; CDR3aa: CASSLTFPPTEAFF; CDR3nt: TGTGCCAGCAGTTTAACTTTCCCCCCGACTGAAGCTTTCTTT
abundance: few; len: 15; d_gene: -; j_gene: TRBJ2-1; v_gene: TRBV9; CDR3aa: CASSVLSGEGGEQFF; CDR3nt: TGTGCCAGCAGCGTATTGAGCGGCGAAGGGGGTGAGCAGTTCTTC
abundance: few; len: 16; d_gene: -; j_gene: TRBJ1-5; v_gene: TRBV21-1; CDR3aa: CASSVRQGHSNQPQHF; CDR3nt: TGTGCCAGCAGCGTACGACAGGGCCATAGCAATCAGCCCCAGCATTTT
abundance: -; len: 16; d_gene: -; j_gene: TRBJ1-1; v_gene: TRBV6-5; CDR3aa: CASSYSRGGSDTEAFF; CDR3nt: TGTGCCAGCAGTTACTCCCGGGGGGGTTCCGACACTGAAGCTTTCTTT
abundance: few; len: 13; d_gene: TRBD2; j_gene: TRBJ2-3; v_gene: TRBV20-1; CDR3aa: CSDTGLAGDTQYF; CDR3nt: TGCAGTGACACGGGACTAGCTGGAGATACGCAGTATTTT
abundance: few; len: 17; d_gene: TRBD2; j_gene: TRBJ2-1; v_gene: TRBV28; CDR3aa: CASSLSLTSGRNNEQFF; CDR3nt: TGTGCCAGCAGTTTATCCCTCACTAGCGGGAGAAACAATGAGCAGTTCTTC
abundance: -; len: 14; d_gene: -; j_gene: TRBJ2-4; v_gene: TRBV6-1; CDR3aa: CATRFGTAKNIQYF; CDR3nt: TGTGCCACCAGGTTCGGGACAGCCAAAAACATTCAGTACTTC
abundance: few; len: 12; d_gene: -; j_gene: TRBJ1-2; v_gene: TRBV6-2/TRBV6-3; CDR3aa: CASSQGVYGYTF; CDR3nt: TGTGCCAGCAGTCAGGGTGTCTACGGCTACACCTTC
abundance: few; len: 17; d_gene: -; j_gene: TRBJ2-5; v_gene: TRBV7-8; CDR3aa: CASSGRGTTLAGGTQYF; CDR3nt: TGTGCCAGCAGCGGACGCGGGACCACACTAGCCGGGGGGACCCAGTACTTC
abundance: -; len: 14; d_gene: TRBD1; j_gene: TRBJ2-1; v_gene: TRBV6-5; CDR3aa: CASQGAGSYNEQFF; CDR3nt: TGTGCCAGCCAGGGGGCCGGGTCCTACAATGAGCAGTTCTTC
abundance: few; len: 12; d_gene: -; j_gene: TRBJ2-7; v_gene: TRBV20-1; CDR3aa: CSRSLGVPEQYF; CDR3nt: TGCAGTAGATCTCTAGGTGTCCCAGAGCAGTACTTC
abundance: -; len: 12; d_gene: -; j_gene: TRBJ1-5; v_gene: TRBV20-1; CDR3aa: CSASGSGQPQHF; CDR3nt: TGCAGTGCTAGCGGTTCTGGACAGCCCCAGCATTTT
abundance: few; len: 13; d_gene: -; j_gene: TRBJ1-4; v_gene: TRBV10-2; CDR3aa: CASRDDDSEKLFF; CDR3nt: TGCGCCAGCAGGGACGATGATTCCGAAAAACTGTTTTTT
abundance: -; len: 15; d_gene: -; j_gene: TRBJ2-1; v_gene: TRBV4-3; CDR3aa: CASSQDSGRPNEQFF; CDR3nt: TGCGCCAGCAGCCAAGATTCCGGCAGACCCAATGAGCAGTTCTTC
abundance: many; len: 16; d_gene: -; j_gene: TRBJ2-4; v_gene: TRBV29-1; CDR3aa: CSVEERPGARGNIQYF; CDR3nt: TGCAGCGTTGAAGAGAGACCAGGGGCCCGGGGGAACATTCAGTACTTC
abundance: -; len: 15; d_gene: -; j_gene: TRBJ1-4; v_gene: TRBV4-1; CDR3aa: CASSQDFGGCEKLFF; CDR3nt: TGCGCCAGCAGCCAAGATTTTGGAGGTTGTGAAAAACTGTTTTTT
abundance: -; len: 13; d_gene: -; j_gene: TRBJ2-3; v_gene: TRBV20-1; CDR3aa: CSSKKPSTDTQYF; CDR3nt: TGCAGCTCCAAAAAACCTAGCACAGATACGCAGTATTTT
abundance: few; len: 11; d_gene: -; j_gene: TRBJ2-7; v_gene: TRBV10-3; CDR3aa: CAISEAYEQYF; CDR3nt: TGTGCCATCAGTGAGGCCTACGAGCAGTACTTC